The next 20 T cell receptor beta chains were all read from a single sample in a study of HIV-infected patients and healthy controls. TCRdb reprocessed the 5' RACE reads via MiXCR and lists one record per CDR3 protein. The data show roughly 20,000 distinct CDR3 sequences, with roughly 18% seen just once and 33% held by the top ten. Sequencing used CD8+ T cells from blood. Every receptor here comes from a human donor in good health.

This clonotype has only a few counts. This chain links TRBV7-9 with TRBJ2-7, with TRBD1 as a possible D gene (5 bases). V shed 7 bases and J shed 1 base, with 11 bases lying between them. This CDR3 has 13 amino acids. Germline CDR1 reads SEHNR; CDR2 reads FQNEAQ (reference sequence). The CDR3 DNA sequence: TGTGCCAGCACCCTCCAGGGATCCTACGAGCAGTACTTC. It specifies CASTLQGSYEQYF.

This clonotype was seen more than once but under ten times. J is TRBJ2-1 and V is TRBV6-1; a possible D gene is TRBD1 (6 bases). Germline V gene sequence: CDR1 MNHNS, CDR2 SASEGT. V lost 8 bases, J lost 9 bases, and 20 bases lay in between. The CDR3 extends over 14 amino acids. CDR3 in DNA: TGTGCCAGCGAAGGGGGTAACGGGGCGGGTGAGCAGTTCTTC. It is translated as CASEGGNGAGEQFF.

This clonotype was counted a few times. The chain joins TRBV6-5 to TRBJ2-7; D is ambiguous. V lost 0 bases and J lost 4, with 10 bases in between. The CDR3 has 14 residues. Germline-derived CDR1 and CDR2 are MNHEY and SVGAGI. CDR3 sequence reads: CASSYSLETYEQYF. The CDR3 DNA follows: TGTGCCAGCAGTTACTCGTTAGAAACTTACGAGCAGTACTTC.

This clonotype was observed many times. CDR3 sequence: CASRFLRTEAFF. The CDR3 region has the DNA TGTGCCAGCAGATTTCTGCGGACTGAAGCTTTCTTT. This sequence joins TRBV6-1 and TRBJ1-1, with D hard to call. The CDR3 runs 12 residues. V gave up 6 bases and J gave up 5 bases, with 10 bases separating them. Germline lookup yields CDR1 MNHNS and CDR2 SASEGT.

This chain uses TRBV11-2 with TRBJ1-2, with D possibly being TRBD1 (5 bases). The CDR3 consists of 15 residues. V was pared by 1 base and J by 4 bases, with 13 bases between. In germline, CDR1 is SGHAT, CDR2 FQNNGV. The CDR3 DNA reads TGTGCCAGCAGCTTAGTTGGGCAGGGCGGCTATGGCTACACCTTC. The encoded protein is CASSLVGQGGYGYTF.

In this sample, this clonotype turned up a few times. CDR3 residues: CASREPSGTQYF. In nucleotides, the CDR3 is TGCGCCAGCAGAGAGCCTAGTGGGACCCAGTACTTC. The chain has TRBV10-2 and TRBJ2-5; D uncertain. V lost 6 bases to trimming and J lost 7 bases, with 12 bases between them. The CDR3 covers 12 residues. The germline gives CDR1 WSHSY, CDR2 SAAADI.

The table lists this clonotype with many counts. This chain connects TRBV20-1 to TRBJ2-7, with 9 positions matching TRBD2. Germline assignment: CDR1 DFQATT and CDR2 SNEGSKA (reference sequence). There are 13 residues in the CDR3. V was clipped by 5 bases and J by 1 base; unmatched bases: 3. The CDR3 DNA is TGCAGTGCTCGCGGGGGGGGTTCCTACGAGCAGTACTTC. Translated, it gives CSARGGGSYEQYF.

The chain links TRBV11-2 to TRBJ1-1; D is unclear. Trimming removed 5 bases from V and 5 bases from J, with 6 bases in between. From germline, CDR1 is SGHAT and CDR2 FQNNGV. CDR3 size: 11 residues. CDR3 in DNA: TGTGCCAGCAGCCCGGGGACTGAAGCTTTCTTT. It codes for CASSPGTEAFF.

This clonotype was seen more than once but under ten times. The chain carries TRBV12-3 or TRBV12-4 and TRBJ2-3, with D unclear. V was shortened by 3 bases and J by 4 bases, with 11 bases between the two germline ends. CDR3 length: 14 residues. The CDR3 protein is CASSFLTPADTQYF. The CDR3 DNA reads TGTGCCAGCAGTTTTCTGACCCCAGCAGATACGCAGTATTTT.

This rearrangement joins TRBV6-1 to TRBJ2-1; D is perhaps TRBD2 (5 bases). The V gene's germline CDR1 is MNHNS and CDR2 SASEGT. The V end lost 3 bases, the J end lost 2 bases, and 14 bases lay between the germline ends. The CDR3 spans 16 residues. In DNA form, the CDR3 reads TGTGCCAGCAGTGATGGAGGCGGGCCGGCCTACAATGAGCAGTTCTTC. It translates to CASSDGGGPAYNEQFF.

This clonotype was observed at least ten times. V is TRBV12-3 or TRBV12-4 and J is TRBJ2-3; TRBD2 matches 16 bases. The CDR3 consists of 21 residues. V shed 6 bases and J 1 base; nucleotides not matched to a gene: 16. CDR3 sequence: CASSALGTSGRASVGTDTQYF. The CDR3 DNA is TGTGCCAGCAGCGCCCTGGGGACTAGCGGGAGGGCCTCCGTCGGCACAGATACGCAGTATTTT.

Sample share makes this clonotype large. The chain couples TRBV6-6 to TRBJ1-5; D gene unclear. Per germline, CDR1 MNHNY and CDR2 SVGAGI (reference sequence). The CDR3 loop spans 15 amino acids. Trimming cost V 3 bases and J 1 base, with 10 bases left between them. CDR3 nucleotides: TGTGCCAGCAGTTATAGCCTACCGAGCAATCAGCCCCAGCATTTT. The encoded protein is CASSYSLPSNQPQHF.

This chain joins TRBV6-5 and TRBJ2-7; D is perhaps TRBD1 (5 bases). Germline values: CDR1 MNHEY, CDR2 SVGAGI. This CDR3 region has 16 residues. The V and J ends lost 6 bases and 4 bases respectively, with 22 bases between them. The CDR3 loop reads CASSTLSRAVIYEQYF. The CDR3 bases are TGTGCCAGCAGCACTCTGTCCAGGGCTGTTATTTACGAGCAGTACTTC.

There are many counts of this clonotype. The V gene is TRBV5-5, the J gene TRBJ1-5, with TRBD1 matching over 7 bases. The length of the CDR3 is 15 residues. The junction had 4 bases not matched to a gene; V was cut back by 4 bases and J by 0 bases. Germline loops: CDR1 SGHKS, CDR2 YYEKEE (reference sequence). The CDR3 is CASSDRVGSNQPQHF. The CDR3 nucleotides are TGTGCCAGCAGCGACAGGGTTGGTAGCAATCAGCCCCAGCATTTT.

The V gene is TRBV5-1, the J gene TRBJ2-5; TRBD2 might be the D (5 bases). CDR3 length: 14 amino acids. Trimming removed 0 bases from V and 2 bases from J, with 8 bases in between. Germline CDR1 is SGHRS and CDR2 is YFSETQ. The CDR3 is CASSLVSGQETQYF. In nucleotides, the CDR3 is TGCGCCAGCAGCTTGGTGTCGGGGCAAGAGACCCAGTACTTC.

At least ten counts were recorded for this clonotype. The rearrangement joins TRBV11-2 to TRBJ2-5; maybe TRBD2 (5 bases). This CDR3 is 13 amino acids long. V lost 2 bases and J 2 bases, leaving 6 bases between the germline ends. CDR1 SGHAT and CDR2 FQNNGV come from the germline V gene. CDR3 region: CASSLWRQETQYF. The CDR3 nucleotides read TGTGCCAGCAGCTTATGGAGGCAAGAGACCCAGTACTTC.

This clonotype was counted many times. The DNA of the CDR3 is TGTGCCAGCAGCCTCGAGGCGAGTTACGAGCAGTACTTC. Encoded protein: CASSLEASYEQYF. The chain carries TRBV9 and TRBJ2-7; no clear D. This CDR3 is 13 amino acids long. V lost 4 bases to trimming and J lost 4 bases, with 12 bases between them. Germline V gene data show CDR1 as SGDLS and CDR2 as YYNGEE.

This clonotype was seen a single time. The chain links TRBV7-6 to TRBJ2-7, with D tentatively TRBD1 or TRBD2 (5 bases each). Trimming took 5 bases from V and 2 from J, leaving 19 bases between them. CDR3 length equals 16 residues. Germline CDR1 reads SGHVS; CDR2 reads FNYEAQ. The CDR3 spells CASSPLHGADAYEQYF. CDR3 DNA: TGTGCCAGCAGCCCCCTCCACGGGGCGGACGCCTACGAGCAGTACTTC. The full variable domain, its missing parts supplied by reference TRBV7-6 and TRBJ2-7, is GAGVSQSPRYKVTKRGQDVALRCDPISGHVSLYWYRQALGQGPEFLTYFNYEAQQDKSGLPNDRFSAERPEGSISTLTIQRTEQRDSAMYRCASSPLHGADAYEQYFGPGTRLTVT.

This clonotype was counted only a few times. This chain joins TRBV10-2 and TRBJ1-6; TRBD1 aligns across 7 bases. This CDR3 comprises 14 residues. CDR1 WSHSY and CDR2 SAAADI come from the germline V gene. V was clipped by 0 bases and J by 14 bases; unmatched bases: 7. The CDR3 sequence: CASSESDRKSTLHF. The CDR3 DNA sequence: TGCGCCAGCAGTGAGTCGGACAGGAAATCTACCCTCCACTTT.

V is TRBV7-9 and J is TRBJ2-7, with unresolved D. Trimming stripped 5 bases from V and 6 bases from J, with 8 bases between. The CDR3 length is 11 residues. The germline gives CDR1 SEHNR, CDR2 FQNEAQ (reference sequence). CDR3 sequence (DNA): TGTGCCAGCAGCACCGGCCCCGAGCAGTACTTC. This encodes CASSTGPEQYF.